This passage covers 8 T cell receptor beta chains from one sample sequenced in a study of shared clonotypes between healthy human individuals. Method: immunoSEQ multiplex PCR; TCRdb's copy keeps in-frame clones and lacks some. The sample lists under 850,000 clones, about 92% occurring once. Naive CD8 populations comprised CD45RO-negative cells positively selected for CCR7, excluding terminally differentiated effector memory CD45RA+ cells. What was sequenced was naive CD8+ T cells sorted from blood. These receptors all stem from a man aged 25-45 years in good health.

The chain couples TRBV7-9 to TRBJ2-2, with D unclear. CDR3 length equals 15 residues. The V end lost 7 bases, the J end lost 2 bases, and 14 bases lay between the germline ends. CDR1 is SEHNR, CDR2 FQNEAQ, per germline (reference sequence). The CDR3 reads CASTPPAPNTGELFF. CDR3 DNA sequence: TGTGCCAGCACCCCTCCAGCTCCCAACACCGGGGAGCTGTTTTTT.

The rearrangement uses TRBV7-9 and TRBJ2-1; 8 nucleotides agree with TRBD2. With 6 bases clipped from V and 8 bases from J, the junction kept 9 bases outside the gene matches. The CDR3 spans 14 residues. Germline lookup yields CDR1 SEHNR and CDR2 FQNEAQ (reference sequence). Here the CDR3 reads CASSPSGSHDEQFF. The CDR3 coding sequence is TGTGCCAGCAGTCCAAGCGGGAGTCACGATGAGCAGTTCTTC.

This rearrangement joins TRBV7-3 to TRBJ1-5; no definite D call. Germline V gene data show CDR1 as SGHTA and CDR2 as FQGTGA. The CDR3 is 15 amino acids. Trimming took 5 bases from V and 9 from J, leaving 20 bases between them. CDR3 loop: CASSAIGLPIRPQHF. CDR3 coding DNA: TGTGCCAGCAGCGCCATAGGTCTCCCAATCAGGCCCCAGCATTTT.

The gene calls are TRBV9 and TRBJ1-2, with TRBD1 identical over 7 bases. J lost 8 bases, V lost 0 bases, and 22 bases had no gene match. CDR3 length: 19 residues. CDR1 and CDR2 from the germline V gene are SGDLS and YYNGEE. CDR3 sequence reads: CASSVVVGEQGVRSCGYTF. DNA for the CDR3: TGTGCCAGCAGCGTAGTGGTAGGCGAGCAGGGGGTTCGGAGTTGCGGCTACACCTTC.

This clone was seen only once. The rearrangement joins TRBV14 to TRBJ2-1; TRBD2 aligns across 14 bases. With 5 bases clipped from V and 0 bases from J, the junction kept 6 bases outside the gene matches. CDR1 and CDR2 (germline): SGHDN, FVKESK. The CDR3 is 18 residues long. CDR3 bases: TGTGCCAGCAGCTCAGGACTAGCGGGGGGTAGCTCCTACAATGAGCAGTTCTTC. Translation: CASSSGLAGGSSYNEQFF.

The sample holds one count of this clone. J is TRBJ2-5 and V is TRBV27, with TRBD2 as a possible D gene (6 bases). Germline CDR1 is MNHEY and CDR2 is SMNVEV (reference sequence). CDR3 length: 12 amino acids. The V and J ends lost 8 bases and 3 bases respectively, with 10 bases between them. The CDR3 coding sequence is TGTGCCAGCCGTAGGAGGGAAGAGACCCAGTACTTC. It codes for CASRRREETQYF.

The CDR3 region is CSVEVGTGVTEAFF. CDR3 sequence (DNA): TGCAGCGTTGAAGTGGGGACAGGGGTCACTGAAGCTTTCTTT. The chain has TRBV29-1 and TRBJ1-1; the match to TRBD1 covers 10 bases. Trimming removed 1 base from V and 4 bases from J; junction bases left unmatched: 3. The CDR3 runs 14 residues. Germline CDR1 and CDR2: SQVTM and ANQGSEA.

The chain recombines TRBV25-1 with TRBJ2-1, with TRBD2 matching 7 bases. The ends lost 1 base at V and 3 bases at J; junction bases unmatched: 12. This CDR3 spans 18 amino acids. CDR1 and CDR2 (germline): MGHDK, SYGVNS. Here the CDR3 DNA reads TGTGCCAGCAGTGAATCGGGTAGCGGGTCCTTCGGCTACAATGAGCAGTTCTTC. Its protein is CASSESGSGSFGYNEQFF.